This TCR beta chain was documented in a study of naive and memory T cell subsets. This clonotype has only a few counts. This CDR3 is built from 14 residues. V lost 3 bases to trimming and J lost 5 bases; unmatched junction nucleotides: 4. Both TRBC1 and TRBC2 were covered by a beta constant-region primer of two equimolar oligonucleotides. TCRdb ran MiXCR on the UMI-ligation and nested PCR reads and lists one entry per CDR3 protein. The sample contains some 28,000 distinct CDR3 sequences, around 11% of which appear only once. The receptor was isolated from a human donor in good health. Sequenced material: effector memory CD4+ T cells from blood. The subset: effector memory, CD45RA- CD27-. The chain uses TRBV12-3 or TRBV12-4 and TRBJ1-2; TRBD1 matches at 9 bases. CDR3 nucleotides: TGTGCCAGCAGTTTTGGGACAGGGCAGTATGGCTACACCTTC. It yields the protein CASSFGTGQYGYTF.